The 2 T cell receptor beta chains below were found in one sample sequenced in a study of T cell changes during pregnancy in multiple sclerosis. Sequenced by immunoSEQ multiplex PCR; TCRdb stores in-frame clones only, minus some. The data contain 50,000 to 65,000 clones, roughly 93% of them seen just once; the ten biggest clones take up approximately 1.2%. The starting material was peripheral blood, obtained in the second trimester of pregnancy. The receptors here all came from a female donor with multiple sclerosis, enrolled in a pregnancy study.

This chain links TRBV2 with TRBJ2-7; 10 bases match TRBD2. This CDR3 region has 14 residues. Unmatched junction bases numbered 5, after V lost 6 bases and J lost 3 bases. Germline V CDR1 and CDR2: SNHLY, FYNNEI. The CDR3 protein is CASRRSGGNYEQYF. The CDR3 DNA reads TGTGCCAGCAGACGTAGCGGGGGGAACTACGAGCAGTACTTC.

The chain recombines TRBV9 with TRBJ1-1; D unresolved. V gave up 3 bases and J gave up 2 bases, with 11 bases separating them. CDR3 length: 14 residues. Germline CDR1 reads SGDLS; CDR2 reads YYNGEE. CDR3 nucleotide sequence: TGTGCCAGCAGCGCACAAACAGCCAACACTGAAGCTTTCTTT. It is translated as CASSAQTANTEAFF.